This TCR beta chain was retrieved from a study of blood T cells in healthy people across ages. The second PCR ran about 7 to 12 cycles with a sample-barcoded 5' primer and J-beta primers. Every sample produced at least 3 million CDR3-containing paired-end reads. One entry per CDR3 protein, called by TCRdb with MiXCR from the 5' RACE reads. This sample carries about 1.4 million distinct CDR3 sequences, 59% of them seen once, and the ten largest clones take roughly 7%. The CDR3 totals 15 residues. The ends were cut back, 0 bases at V and 0 bases at J, with 6 bases in the middle. The germline CDR1 and CDR2 sequences are LGHNA and YSLEER. Healthy Caucasian individuals from Russia aged about 6 to 90 were enrolled as donors.

This receptor was identified in a man between 18 and 29 years old in good health. Sequencing used blood. The chain employs TRBV4-3 and TRBJ2-1; D gene ambiguous. Written as DNA, the CDR3 is TGCGCCAGCAGCCAAGAAGCCTACTCCTACAATGAGCAGTTCTTC. It is translated as CASSQEAYSYNEQFF.